Below are 13 T cell receptor beta chains sequenced from a single sample in a study of glioma-infiltrating T cells. TCR alpha and beta CDR3 regions were amplified from RNA using iRepertoire nested multiplex PCR. TCRdb passed the multiplex PCR reads through MiXCR, listing each CDR3 protein once. This sample has about 180,000 distinct CDR3 sequences; 43% occur once, and the top ten carry roughly 5.2%. The sample consisted of glioma tissue, nonneoplastic brain tissue, or PBMCs (not recorded which). The receptors were sampled from a human donor with low-grade glioma or glioblastoma, undergoing nonglioma brain surgery, or in good health (not recorded which).

This clonotype was seen repeatedly, ten times or more. V gene TRBV6-6 combines with J gene TRBJ2-7; D is undetermined. This CDR3 is 11 amino acids long. Germline V gene lookup returns CDR1 MNHNY and CDR2 SVGAGI (reference sequence). Trimming left V 2 bases short and J 4 bases short, with 3 bases between. CDR3 in DNA: TGTGCCAGCAGTTACCTATACGAGCAGTACTTC. It yields the protein CASSYLYEQYF.

The chain uses TRBV6-4 and TRBJ2-7; 9 bases line up with TRBD2. The V gene's germline CDR1 is MRHNA and CDR2 SNTAGT. V shed 2 bases and J 1 base; nucleotides not matched to a gene: 3. The CDR3 has 15 residues. The CDR3 spells CASSDGLAHSYEQYF. For the CDR3, the DNA is TGTGCCAGCAGTGACGGACTAGCGCATTCCTACGAGCAGTACTTC.

As for this clonotype: It may be a read error: a sequence one base away is much more abundant. This sequence joins TRBV7-2 and TRBJ2-1, with 10 bases fitting TRBD2. Germline V gives CDR1 SGHTA, CDR2 FQGNSA. The CDR3 contains 16 residues. CDR3 sequence reads: CATSHRSGRAVNEQFF. Here the CDR3 DNA reads TGTGCCACCAGCCACCGCAGCGGGAGGGCCGTTAATGAGCAGTTCTTC.

The J gene is TRBJ2-7, the V gene TRBV25-1; 7 bases are a match to TRBD1. V shed 6 bases, J shed 3 bases, and the junction held 8 bases outside the gene matches. The CDR3 has 14 amino acids. The germline V gene has CDR1 MGHDK and CDR2 SYGVNS. The CDR3 region has the DNA TGTGCCAGCAGCCCCTTGGGACAGAGCTACGAGCAGTACTTC. Its translation is CASSPLGQSYEQYF.

CDR3 loop: CASSLSGGPRSYEQYF. The CDR3 DNA follows: TGTGCCAGCAGCTTATCCGGAGGCCCCCGCTCCTACGAGCAGTACTTC. The V call is TRBV7-9, the J call TRBJ2-7; D possibly corresponds to TRBD2 (5 bases). V was clipped by 2 bases and J by 0 bases, with 14 bases between them. CDR3 length: 16 residues. Per germline, CDR1 SEHNR and CDR2 FQNEAQ (reference sequence).

This clonotype came up many times. J is TRBJ2-3 and V is TRBV6-1; 11 nucleotides line up with TRBD1. Looked up from germline, CDR1 is MNHNS and CDR2 is SASEGT. The CDR3 sequence is 15 residues long. V dropped 7 bases and J dropped 3; count of bases not matched to a gene: 6. The CDR3 is CASTTDRGRTDTQYF. The CDR3 DNA reads TGTGCCAGCACTACGGACAGGGGGCGAACAGATACGCAGTATTTT.

This chain joins TRBV12-3 or TRBV12-4 and TRBJ1-3; no definite D call. This CDR3 is 14 amino acids long. Trimming took 5 bases from V and 0 from J, leaving 8 bases between them. The CDR3 DNA sequence: TGTGCCAGCAGTCCGAACCTCTCTGGAAACACCATATATTTT. Its translation is CASSPNLSGNTIYF.

The chain recombines TRBV7-2 with TRBJ2-1; 8 nucleotides align to TRBD1. Germline V gives CDR1 SGHTA, CDR2 FQGNSA. V shed 5 bases and J 5 bases; nucleotides not matched to a gene: 11. The CDR3 is made up of 16 amino acids. The CDR3 sequence is CASSQQGQGAHNEQFF. CDR3 DNA: TGTGCCAGCAGCCAACAAGGACAGGGTGCCCACAATGAGCAGTTCTTC.

This clonotype has ten or more counts. This chain links TRBV7-2 with TRBJ2-1, with 7 bases fitting TRBD2. The trim removed 3 bases at V and 4 bases at J, leaving 6 bases unmatched. Germline assignment: CDR1 SGHTA and CDR2 FQGNSA. This CDR3 comprises 15 residues. The CDR3 region has the DNA TGTGCCAGCAGCTTCGAGGGAGGGGATTACAATGAGCAGTTCTTC. Amino acids: CASSFEGGDYNEQFF. Filled out from reference TRBV7-2 and TRBJ2-1, the complete variable domain reads GAGVSQSPSNKVTEKGKDVELRCDPISGHTALYWYRQSLGQGLEFLIYFQGNSAPDKSGLPSDRFSAERTGGSVSTLTIQRTQQEDSAVYLCASSFEGGDYNEQFFGPGTRLTVL.

Comment on this clonotype: A much larger clone differs from this one at a single base, so this may be a read error. The rearrangement links TRBV4-1 to TRBJ1-3, with D perhaps TRBD1 (6 bases). Germline CDR1 and CDR2: MGHRA and YSYEKL. V lost 3 bases, J lost 7 bases, and 10 bases lay in between. The CDR3 totals 13 residues. Here the CDR3 DNA reads TGCGCCAGCAGCCATGAGGGGGGCAACACCATATATTTT. Protein product: CASSHEGGNTIYF.

This clonotype occurred many times. This rearrangement joins TRBV27 to TRBJ2-3, with 12 bases lining up with TRBD2. Germline lookup yields CDR1 MNHEY and CDR2 SMNVEV (reference sequence). CDR3 length: 19 amino acids. With V trimmed by 5 bases and J by 2 bases, 14 bases remained unmatched. Here the CDR3 reads CASSPYGTSGRSPTDTQYF. The CDR3 DNA follows: TGTGCCAGCAGTCCCTATGGGACTAGCGGGCGCTCCCCCACAGATACGCAGTATTTT.

This clonotype was recorded once. Since a much larger clone is just one base distant, this may be a read error. The chain is built from TRBV27 and TRBJ2-1, with D unresolved. The germline gives CDR1 MNHEY, CDR2 SMNVEV (reference sequence). The CDR3 has 19 residues. V lost 6 bases and J lost 7, with 31 bases in between. CDR3 sequence reads: CASSEPRRLTRKISNEQFF. CDR3 in DNA: TGTGCCAGCAGCGAACCAAGGCGGCTTACCAGGAAAATATCGAATGAGCAGTTCTTC.

This clonotype was seen a few times. The V gene is TRBV27, the J gene TRBJ2-6; TRBD1 agrees at 9 bases. CDR3 length equals 19 residues. CDR1 is MNHEY, CDR2 SMNVEV, per germline (reference sequence). V was pared by 1 base and J by 1 base, with 8 bases of the junction left unmatched. CDR3 nucleotide sequence: TGTGCCAGCAGTTTATTCTGGGACAGGGAAGTATCTGGGGCCAACGTCCTGACTTTC. Translating it yields CASSLFWDREVSGANVLTF.